A single sample is the source of the 30 T cell receptor beta chains below, sequenced in a study. One entry per CDR3 protein, called by TCRdb with MiXCR from the 5' RACE reads. This sample has more than 40,000 distinct CDR3 sequences; 25% to 35% occur once, and the top ten carry around 3.5%. Sequencing was done on a sample of memory CD4+ T cells sorted from a lymph node. Subset meaning: memory CD4+ T cells, CD4+CD45RO+CD25-. All receptors derive from a female donor with breast cancer.

Remarks on this clonotype: The junction departs from germline at one end; a sequencing error may be responsible. The chain links TRBV4-3 to TRBJ2-5; 11 bases fit TRBD2. The CDR3 extends over 21 amino acids. CDR1 and CDR2 from the germline V gene are LGHNA and YSLEER. The CDR3 DNA reads TGCGCCAGCAGCCAAGATCTAGGGCAGGGAGGACTAGCGGGTCTCCAAGAGGCCCAGTACTTC. Translated, it gives CASSQDLGQGGLAGLQEAQYF.

This clonotype appeared a few times. This chain uses TRBV9 with TRBJ2-1, with 9 bases aligning to TRBD2. J lost 4 bases, V lost 3 bases, and 8 bases had no gene match. Per the germline V gene, CDR1 is SGDLS and CDR2 is YYNGEE. CDR3 length: 16 residues. The CDR3 coding sequence is TGTGCCAGCAGCGAATTGACTAGCGGATTATACAATGAGCAGTTCTTC. Its protein is CASSELTSGLYNEQFF.

In its sample, this clonotype was seen many times. The chain uses TRBV6-6 and TRBJ1-5; D ambiguous. The length of the CDR3 is 13 residues. V was cut by 6 bases and J by 5 bases, with 11 bases left in between. The V gene's germline CDR1 is MNHNY and CDR2 SVGAGI (reference sequence). Here the CDR3 DNA reads TGTGCCAGCAGCCCACCAGCTGATCAGCCCCAGCATTTT. It translates to CASSPPADQPQHF.

A remark on this clonotype: A much more abundant neighbour one base away suggests this may be a read error. This chain uses TRBV12-3 or TRBV12-4 with TRBJ1-5; tentatively, D is TRBD1 (5 bases). This CDR3 comprises 15 residues. The CDR3 protein is CVSSRAGNSNQPQHF. CDR3 in DNA: TGTGTCAGCAGCAGGGCAGGCAATAGCAATCAGCCCCAGCATTTT.

This chain connects TRBV12-3 or TRBV12-4 to TRBJ2-3; D might be TRBD2 (5 bases). This CDR3 region has 15 residues. V lost 4 bases to trimming and J lost 1 base, with 12 bases between them. In DNA, the CDR3 is TGTGCCAGCAGTTGGGTAGACGGGGGCACAGATACGCAGTATTTT. Translated: CASSWVDGGTDTQYF.

This clonotype appeared a few times. This chain joins TRBV7-3 and TRBJ2-3, with 12 nucleotides matching TRBD2. Trimming cost V 3 bases and J 4 bases; bases outside gene matches: 2. The CDR3 extends over 15 amino acids. Germline V gene lookup returns CDR1 SGHTA and CDR2 FQGTGA. The CDR3 DNA is TGTGCCAGCAGCTTCGCTAGCGGGGGGGCAGATACGCAGTATTTT. It is translated as CASSFASGGADTQYF.

Of note for this clonotype: A much bigger clone sits one base away, suggesting this may be a read error. The V call is TRBV6-4, the J call TRBJ1-5; D is undetermined. The CDR3 runs 15 residues. The germline V gene encodes CDR1 MRHNA and CDR2 SNTAGT. The CDR3 region has the DNA TGTGCCGGCAGTGCCGACGGATATAGCAATCAGCCCCAGCATTTT. Its translation: CAGSADGYSNQPQHF.

The CDR3 coding sequence is TGTGCCAGCAGCTTTCGACACTCCGGGACTCTAAACACCGGGGAGCTGTTTTTT. Its protein is CASSFRHSGTLNTGELFF. The V call is TRBV6-5, the J call TRBJ2-2; D is perhaps TRBD2 (6 bases). V lost 6 bases and J 2 bases, leaving 22 bases between the germline ends. This CDR3 spans 18 amino acids. The V gene's germline CDR1 is MNHEY and CDR2 SVGAGI.

The CDR3 DNA reads as TGTGCCAGCAGCTCGACAGAAGTGAACACTGAAGCTTTCTTT. The encoded protein is CASSSTEVNTEAFF. The chain employs TRBV7-2 and TRBJ1-1, with a possible D match to TRBD1 (5 bases). Trimming took off 4 bases at V and 0 bases at J, with 9 bases between the two ends. Germline values: CDR1 SGHTA, CDR2 FQGNSA. The CDR3 sequence is 14 residues long.

The V gene is TRBV7-9, the J gene TRBJ1-1; D is unresolved. Germline CDR1 reads SEHNR; CDR2 reads FQNEAQ (reference sequence). CDR3 length: 17 residues. V gave up 4 bases and J gave up 0 bases, with 18 bases separating them. CDR3 in amino acids: CASSSHREQPMNTEAFF. CDR3 nucleotides: TGTGCCAGCAGCTCCCATCGGGAACAGCCCATGAACACTGAAGCTTTCTTT.

The rearrangement uses TRBV5-6 and TRBJ2-5; D gene ambiguous. The ends were cut back, 0 bases at V and 2 bases at J, with 8 bases in the middle. This CDR3 contains 14 residues. The germline gives CDR1 SGHDT, CDR2 YYEEEE. CDR3 nucleotide sequence: TGTGCCAGCAGCTTGGATTATAGACAAGAGACCCAGTACTTC. As protein: CASSLDYRQETQYF.

Points on this clonotype: Given a much more abundant clone one base away, this may be a read error. The J gene is TRBJ1-2, the V gene TRBV6-1; D unclear. This CDR3 spans 14 amino acids. Germline V gene lookup returns CDR1 MNHNS and CDR2 SASEGT. The CDR3: CTSSELWSSYGYTF. The CDR3, as DNA: TGTACCAGCAGTGAACTCTGGTCCTCATATGGCTACACCTTC.

This chain joins TRBV4-2 and TRBJ2-2; TRBD2 matches at 7 bases. Losses at the gene ends were 4 bases for V and 6 bases for J; bases not matched to a gene: 5. The CDR3 length is 14 residues. Germline V gene lookup returns CDR1 LGHNA and CDR2 YNFKEQ. The CDR3 is CASSRNRGAGELFF. The CDR3 DNA reads as TGTGCCAGCAGCCGCAACCGGGGGGCCGGGGAGCTGTTTTTT.

The chain employs TRBV7-2 and TRBJ1-2; D not resolved. CDR3 length: 14 residues. Germline CDR1 SGHTA, CDR2 FQGNSA. Trimming took 0 bases from V and 4 from J, leaving 9 bases between them. The CDR3 DNA sequence: TGTGCCAGCAGCTTAGCGCATAGTGCCTATGGCTACACCTTC. Protein product: CASSLAHSAYGYTF.

In its sample, this clonotype was seen many times. J is TRBJ1-1 and V is TRBV20-1, with D unresolved. V shed 5 bases and J shed 4 bases, with 14 bases lying between them. Looked up from germline, CDR1 is DFQATT and CDR2 is SNEGSKA (reference sequence). This CDR3 has 13 amino acids. The CDR3 loop is CSAQPTVFTEAFF. CDR3 DNA sequence: TGCAGTGCTCAACCCACCGTCTTCACTGAAGCTTTCTTT.

A few counts support this clonotype. DNA for the CDR3: TGCAGTGCTAGAGATCTGGTCGAGTGGGGCAATCAGCCCCAGCATTTT. Amino acid sequence: CSARDLVEWGNQPQHF. The chain has TRBV20-1 and TRBJ1-5; D remains ambiguous. The ends were cut back, 0 bases at V and 2 bases at J, with 14 bases in the middle. CDR3 size: 16 residues. The germline gives CDR1 DFQATT, CDR2 SNEGSKA (reference sequence).

The gene calls are TRBV24-1 and TRBJ2-1; D gene uncertain. V lost 12 bases and J 0 bases, leaving 17 bases between the germline ends. The CDR3 totals 15 residues. Germline CDR1 reads KGHDR; CDR2 reads SFDVKD. The CDR3 DNA reads as TGTGCCTCGGGTGCTGGCGGAGTCTCCTACAATGAGCAGTTCTTC. Translation: CASGAGGVSYNEQFF.

The V and J genes are TRBV20-1 and TRBJ2-5; 9 bases agree with TRBD2. The CDR3 totals 15 residues. Trimming cost V 0 bases and J 2 bases; bases outside gene matches: 4. CDR1 is DFQATT, CDR2 SNEGSKA, per germline (reference sequence). DNA of the CDR3: TGCAGTGCTAGAGAGGCTAGCGGGGATCAAGAGACCCAGTACTTC. It is translated as CSAREASGDQETQYF.

This chain joins TRBV5-1 and TRBJ2-2; a possible D gene is TRBD2 (5 bases). Germline CDR1 is SGHRS and CDR2 is YFSETQ. V lost 4 bases and J 5 bases, leaving 12 bases between the germline ends. This CDR3 is built from 14 residues. The CDR3 protein is CASSPFGDTGELFF. CDR3 DNA: TGCGCCAGCAGCCCCTTCGGGGATACCGGGGAGCTGTTTTTT.

The genes are TRBV28 and TRBJ2-5; perhaps TRBD1 as D (5 bases). The CDR3 is made up of 8 amino acids. Trimming removed 8 bases at V and 14 bases at J, with 9 bases between. Germline V gives CDR1 MDHEN, CDR2 SYDVKM. CDR3 protein: CASPQGYF. The CDR3 region has the DNA TGTGCCAGCCCCCAGGGTTACTTC.

The V call is TRBV19, the J call TRBJ1-4, with D hard to call. V dropped 6 bases and J dropped 5 bases, with 16 bases sitting between them. The CDR3 contains 15 residues. The germline V gene encodes CDR1 LNHDA and CDR2 SQIVND (reference sequence). The DNA of the CDR3 is TGTGCCAGTAGCATTCGCGGCTCGGGGAATGAAAAACTGTTTTTT. Its protein product is CASSIRGSGNEKLFF. The full variable domain, rest sourced from reference TRBV19 and TRBJ1-4, is DGGITQSPKYLFRKEGQNVTLSCEQNLNHDAMYWYRQDPGQGLRLIYYSQIVNDFQKGDIAEGYSVSREKKESFPLTVTSAQKNPTAFYLCASSIRGSGNEKLFFGSGTQLSVL.

V and J are TRBV12-3 or TRBV12-4 and TRBJ2-1, with D tentatively TRBD2 (5 bases). The CDR3 is 14 residues long. V shed 5 bases and J shed 8 bases, with 16 bases lying between them. CDR3 in DNA: TGTGCCAGCAGTCCCCGAGGCGACGGGGATGAGCAGTTCTTC. Its protein is CASSPRGDGDEQFF.

This clonotype has only a few counts. The chain carries TRBV7-2 and TRBJ2-5; 13 bases agree with TRBD2. Germline CDR1 SGHTA, CDR2 FQGNSA. The CDR3 totals 19 residues. Trimming cost V 3 bases and J 5 bases; bases outside gene matches: 15. Here the CDR3 reads CASSFRHGGLAGELETQYF. CDR3 in DNA: TGTGCCAGCAGCTTCCGACACGGCGGACTAGCGGGAGAGTTGGAGACCCAGTACTTC.

This clonotype was recorded a few times. The CDR3 is CASSSGLDPDTQYF. The CDR3 DNA reads as TGTGCCAGCAGCTCGGGACTCGACCCAGATACGCAGTATTTT. This chain links TRBV7-2 with TRBJ2-3; D may be TRBD2 (6 bases). The length of the CDR3 is 14 residues. CDR1 is SGHTA, CDR2 FQGNSA, per germline. Trimming removed 4 bases at V and 4 bases at J, with 12 bases between.

The table lists this clonotype with a few counts. The rearrangement joins TRBV15 to TRBJ2-3; 8 nucleotides line up with TRBD2. V trimming: 3 bases; J trimming: 2 bases; junction bases outside the gene matches: 19. Germline V gene data show CDR1 as LNHNV and CDR2 as YYDKDF (reference sequence). The CDR3 consists of 20 residues. CDR3 region: CATSRGPPRRTSRTTDTQYF. For the CDR3, the DNA is TGTGCCACCAGCAGGGGACCCCCCCGACGGACTAGCCGGACCACAGATACGCAGTATTTT.

The gene calls are TRBV20-1 and TRBJ2-5, with a possible D match to TRBD2 (6 bases). There are 12 residues in the CDR3. CDR1 and CDR2 from the germline V gene are DFQATT and SNEGSKA (reference sequence). V lost 4 bases and J lost 7, with 13 bases in between. CDR3 bases: TGCAGTGCTACACCGGGGGAATGGACCCAGTACTTC. Translated, it gives CSATPGEWTQYF.

A note on this clonotype: This clone may be a read error of a much larger clone one base away. The V call is TRBV4-2, the J call TRBJ2-7; tentatively, D is TRBD1 or TRBD2 (5 bases each). Germline-derived CDR1 and CDR2 are LGHNA and YNFKEQ. This CDR3 has 16 amino acids. The CDR3 DNA is TGTGCCAGCGGCCAAGATGTTTGGGGACCCCAGTACGAGCAGTACTTC. Translating gives CASGQDVWGPQYEQYF.

On this clonotype: At one of its ends the junction is not consistent with the germline gene, which may arise from a read error. Here the CDR3 reads CASSPRGAGELCF. The CDR3 bases are TGTGCCAGCAGCCCCCGGGGGGCCGGGGAGCTGTGTTTT. The V gene is TRBV9, the J gene TRBJ2-2, with D perhaps matching TRBD2 (7 bases). CDR1 and CDR2 from the germline V gene are SGDLS and YYNGEE. This CDR3 contains 13 residues.

This clonotype is medium-sized in the sample. This rearrangement joins TRBV12-3 or TRBV12-4 to TRBJ2-7; D remains ambiguous. The CDR3 runs to 13 residues. Trimming pared 2 bases from V and 6 bases from J, leaving 11 bases between. In DNA, the CDR3 is TGTGCCAGCAGTTTAACACAGCTTCGCGAGCAGTACTTC. Protein product: CASSLTQLREQYF.

This chain connects TRBV6-5 to TRBJ1-4; no definite D call. Germline loops: CDR1 MNHEY, CDR2 SVGAGI. This CDR3 is 14 amino acids long. V lost 9 bases and J 2 bases, leaving 13 bases between the germline ends. The CDR3 spells CASRLGMTNEKLFF. The DNA for the CDR3 is TGTGCCAGTCGGCTGGGAATGACTAATGAAAAACTGTTTTTT.